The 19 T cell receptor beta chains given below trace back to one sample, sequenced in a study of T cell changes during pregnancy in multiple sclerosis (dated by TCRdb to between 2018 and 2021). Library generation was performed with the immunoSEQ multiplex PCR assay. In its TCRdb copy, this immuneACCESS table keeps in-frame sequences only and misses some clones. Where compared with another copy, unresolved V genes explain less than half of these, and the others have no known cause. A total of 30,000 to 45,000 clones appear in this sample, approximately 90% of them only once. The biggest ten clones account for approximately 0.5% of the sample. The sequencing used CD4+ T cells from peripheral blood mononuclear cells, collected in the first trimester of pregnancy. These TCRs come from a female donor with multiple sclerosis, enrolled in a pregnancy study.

In DNA, the CDR3 is TGTGCCTGGAGCGGGGGGGCGCCGAACATTCAGTACTTC. Encoded protein: CAWSGGAPNIQYF. The gene calls are TRBV30 and TRBJ2-4; the match to TRBD2 covers 8 bases. This CDR3 is built from 13 residues. CDR1 and CDR2 from the germline V gene are GTSNPN and SVGIG (reference sequence). V trimming: 3 bases; J trimming: 7 bases; junction bases outside the gene matches: 5.

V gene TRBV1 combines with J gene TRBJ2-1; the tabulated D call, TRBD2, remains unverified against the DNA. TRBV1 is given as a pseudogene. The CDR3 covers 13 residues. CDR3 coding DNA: TGCACCCTGGGGACTAGCGGCTACAATGAGCAGTTCTTC. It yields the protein CTLGTSGYNEQFF.

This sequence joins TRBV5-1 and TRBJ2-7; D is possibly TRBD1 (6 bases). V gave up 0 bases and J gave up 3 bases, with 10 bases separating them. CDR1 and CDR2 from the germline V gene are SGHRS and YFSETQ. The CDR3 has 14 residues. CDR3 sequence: CASSLDRVGYEQYF. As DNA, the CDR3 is TGCGCCAGCAGCTTGGACAGGGTCGGCTACGAGCAGTACTTC. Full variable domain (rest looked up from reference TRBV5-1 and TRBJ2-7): KAGVTQTPRYLIKTRGQQVTLSCSPISGHRSVSWYQQTPGQGLQFLFEYFSETQRNKGNFPGRFSGRQFSNSRSEMNVSTLELGDSALYLCASSLDRVGYEQYFGPGTRLTVT.

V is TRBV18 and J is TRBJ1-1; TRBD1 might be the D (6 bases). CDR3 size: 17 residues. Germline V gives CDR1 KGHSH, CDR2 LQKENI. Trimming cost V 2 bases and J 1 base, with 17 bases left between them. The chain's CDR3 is CASSPEIPGQTNTEAFF. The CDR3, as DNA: TGTGCCAGCTCACCAGAAATCCCGGGACAAACGAACACTGAAGCTTTCTTT.

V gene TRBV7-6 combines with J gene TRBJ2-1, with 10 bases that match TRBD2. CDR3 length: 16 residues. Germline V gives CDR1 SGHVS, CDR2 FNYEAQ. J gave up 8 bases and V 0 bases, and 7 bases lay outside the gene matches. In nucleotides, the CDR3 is TGTGCCAGCAGCTTAGCGGCCAGCGGGAGGGCTGATGAGCAGTTCTTC. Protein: CASSLAASGRADEQFF.

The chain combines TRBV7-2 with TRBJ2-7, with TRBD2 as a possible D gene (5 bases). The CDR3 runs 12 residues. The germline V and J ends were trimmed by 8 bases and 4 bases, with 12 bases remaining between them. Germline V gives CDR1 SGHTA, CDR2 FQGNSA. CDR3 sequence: CASWGEGYEQYF. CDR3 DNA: TGTGCCAGCTGGGGAGAAGGTTACGAGCAGTACTTC.

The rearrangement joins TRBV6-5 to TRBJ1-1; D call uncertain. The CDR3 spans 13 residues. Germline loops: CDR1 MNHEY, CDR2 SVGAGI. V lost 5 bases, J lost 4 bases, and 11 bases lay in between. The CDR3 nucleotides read TGTGCCAGCAGTCCTCAAGCGGGCACTGAAGCTTTCTTT. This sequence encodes CASSPQAGTEAFF.

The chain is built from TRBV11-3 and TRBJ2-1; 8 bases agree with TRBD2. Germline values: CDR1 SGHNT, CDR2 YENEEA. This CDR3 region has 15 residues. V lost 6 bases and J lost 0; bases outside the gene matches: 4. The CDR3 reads CASSSGGGSYNEQFF. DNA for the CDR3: TGTGCCAGCAGTTCCGGGGGGGGCTCCTACAATGAGCAGTTCTTC.

CDR3 coding DNA: TGCGCCGCTGAAAAACGGAACGGGTTGAGGAACACTGAAGCTTTCTTT. Amino acids: CAAEKRNGLRNTEAFF. The chain uses TRBV5-1 and TRBJ1-1; no clear D. CDR1 is SGHRS and CDR2 is YFSETQ in the germline V gene. Trimming stripped 10 bases from V and 1 base from J, with 23 bases between. This CDR3 comprises 16 residues.

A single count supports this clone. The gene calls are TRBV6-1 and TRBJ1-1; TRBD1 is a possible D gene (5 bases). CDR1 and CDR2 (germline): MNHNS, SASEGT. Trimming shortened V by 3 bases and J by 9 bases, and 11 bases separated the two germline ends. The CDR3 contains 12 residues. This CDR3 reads CASSEQGRQAFF. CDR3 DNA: TGTGCCAGCAGTGAGCAGGGCCGGCAAGCTTTCTTT.

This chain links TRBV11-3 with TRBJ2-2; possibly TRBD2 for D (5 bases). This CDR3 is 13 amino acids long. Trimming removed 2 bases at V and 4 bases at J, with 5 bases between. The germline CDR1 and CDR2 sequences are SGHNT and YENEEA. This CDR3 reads CASSLSGTGELFF. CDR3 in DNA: TGTGCCAGCAGCTTAAGCGGCACCGGGGAGCTGTTTTTT.

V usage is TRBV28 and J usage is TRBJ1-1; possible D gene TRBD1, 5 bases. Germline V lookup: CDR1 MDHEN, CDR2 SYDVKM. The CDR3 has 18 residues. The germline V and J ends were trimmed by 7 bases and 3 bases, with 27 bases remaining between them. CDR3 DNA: TGTGCCAGCACTTCTTGGGGGGATGGTTACAGGATAGACACTGAAGCTTTCTTT. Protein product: CASTSWGDGYRIDTEAFF.

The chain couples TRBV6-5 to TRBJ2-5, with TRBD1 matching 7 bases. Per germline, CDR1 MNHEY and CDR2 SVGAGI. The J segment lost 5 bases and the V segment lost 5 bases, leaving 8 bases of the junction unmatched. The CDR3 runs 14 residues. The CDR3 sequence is CASSPDRVQETQYF. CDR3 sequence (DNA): TGTGCCAGCAGTCCCGACAGGGTACAGGAGACCCAGTACTTC.

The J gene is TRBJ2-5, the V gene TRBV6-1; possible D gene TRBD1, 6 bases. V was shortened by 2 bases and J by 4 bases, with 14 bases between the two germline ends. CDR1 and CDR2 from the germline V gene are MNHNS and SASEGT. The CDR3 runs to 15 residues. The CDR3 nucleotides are TGTGCCAGCAGTGAAAGTCAGGGGCTAGGAGAGACCCAGTACTTC. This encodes CASSESQGLGETQYF.

CDR3 nucleotide sequence: TGTGCCAGCAGCTTAGCGCCTGGACAGGGAGGGCCCCAGCATTTT. Its translation: CASSLAPGQGGPQHF. The rearrangement links TRBV7-6 to TRBJ1-5; TRBD1 matches at 8 bases. The CDR3 contains 15 residues. After removal of 0 bases from V and 9 bases from J, the junction contained 7 bases not matched to a gene. Per the germline V gene, CDR1 is SGHVS and CDR2 is FNYEAQ.

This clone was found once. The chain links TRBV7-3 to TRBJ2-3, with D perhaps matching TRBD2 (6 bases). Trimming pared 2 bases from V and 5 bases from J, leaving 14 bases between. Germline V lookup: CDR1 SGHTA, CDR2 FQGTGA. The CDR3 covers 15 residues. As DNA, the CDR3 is TGTGCCAGCAGCTTAGGAGGGATCGGTGGAGATACGCAGTATTTT. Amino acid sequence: CASSLGGIGGDTQYF.

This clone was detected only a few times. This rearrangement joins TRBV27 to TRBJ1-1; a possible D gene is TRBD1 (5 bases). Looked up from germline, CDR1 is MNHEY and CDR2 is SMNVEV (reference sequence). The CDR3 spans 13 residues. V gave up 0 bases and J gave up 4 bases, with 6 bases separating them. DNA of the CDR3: TGTGCCAGCAGTTTATCGGGGGGCACTGAAGCTTTCTTT. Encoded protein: CASSLSGGTEAFF.

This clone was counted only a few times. Written as DNA, the CDR3 is TGCGCCAGCAGCTTAGGGGTCACCTCTGAAGCTTTCTTT. This sequence encodes CASSLGVTSEAFF. The chain recombines TRBV5-1 with TRBJ1-1; D is perhaps TRBD1 (5 bases). Germline CDR1 SGHRS, CDR2 YFSETQ. The CDR3 spans 13 residues. V shed 2 bases and J shed 6 bases, with 11 bases lying between them.

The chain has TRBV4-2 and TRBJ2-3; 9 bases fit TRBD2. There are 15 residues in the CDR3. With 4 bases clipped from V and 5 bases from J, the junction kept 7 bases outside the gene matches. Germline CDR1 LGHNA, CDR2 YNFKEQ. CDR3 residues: CASSPGGGAVDTQYF. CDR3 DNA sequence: TGTGCCAGCAGCCCAGGCGGGGGGGCCGTAGATACGCAGTATTTT.